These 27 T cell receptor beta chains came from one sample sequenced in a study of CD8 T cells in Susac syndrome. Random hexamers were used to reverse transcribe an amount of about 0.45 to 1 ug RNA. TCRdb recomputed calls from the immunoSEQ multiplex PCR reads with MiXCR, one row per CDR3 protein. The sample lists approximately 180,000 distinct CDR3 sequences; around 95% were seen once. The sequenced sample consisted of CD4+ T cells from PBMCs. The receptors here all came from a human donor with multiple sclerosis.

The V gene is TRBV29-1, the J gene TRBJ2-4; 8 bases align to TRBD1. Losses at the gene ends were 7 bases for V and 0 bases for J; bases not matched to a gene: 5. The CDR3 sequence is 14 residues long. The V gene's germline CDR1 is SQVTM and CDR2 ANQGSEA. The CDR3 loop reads CSGMDRVAKNIQYF. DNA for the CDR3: TGCAGCGGGATGGACAGGGTAGCCAAAAACATTCAGTACTTC. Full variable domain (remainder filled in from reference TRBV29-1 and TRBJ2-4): SAVISQKPSRDICQRGTSLTIQCQVDSQVTMMFWYRQQPGQSLTLIATANQGSEATYESGFVIDKFPISRPNLTFSTLTVSNMSPEDSSIYLCSGMDRVAKNIQYFGAGTRLSVL.

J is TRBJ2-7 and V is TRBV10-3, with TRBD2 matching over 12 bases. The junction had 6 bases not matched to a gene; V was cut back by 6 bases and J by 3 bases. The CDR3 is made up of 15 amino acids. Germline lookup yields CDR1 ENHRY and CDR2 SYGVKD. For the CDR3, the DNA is TGTGCCATCAGCCCCGGACTAGCGGGGAACTACGAGCAGTACTTC. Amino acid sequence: CAISPGLAGNYEQYF.

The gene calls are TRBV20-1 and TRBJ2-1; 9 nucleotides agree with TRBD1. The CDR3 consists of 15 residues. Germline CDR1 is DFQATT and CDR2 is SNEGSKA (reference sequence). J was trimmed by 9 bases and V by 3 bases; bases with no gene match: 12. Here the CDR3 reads CSARPPGQGRGEQFF. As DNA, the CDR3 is TGCAGTGCTAGGCCCCCGGGACAGGGACGGGGTGAGCAGTTCTTC.

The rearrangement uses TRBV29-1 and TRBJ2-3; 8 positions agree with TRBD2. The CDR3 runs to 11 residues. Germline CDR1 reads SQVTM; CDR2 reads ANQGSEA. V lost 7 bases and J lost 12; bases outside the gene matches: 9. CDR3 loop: CSATSGGGQYF. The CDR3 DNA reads TGCAGCGCTACAAGCGGGGGAGGACAGTATTTT.

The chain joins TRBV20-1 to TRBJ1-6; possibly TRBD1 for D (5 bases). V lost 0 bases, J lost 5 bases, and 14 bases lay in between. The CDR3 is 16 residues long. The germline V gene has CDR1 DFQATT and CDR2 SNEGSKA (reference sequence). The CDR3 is CSARDRAEGHNSPLHF. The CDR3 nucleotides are TGCAGTGCTAGAGATAGGGCAGAGGGGCATAATTCACCCCTCCACTTT.

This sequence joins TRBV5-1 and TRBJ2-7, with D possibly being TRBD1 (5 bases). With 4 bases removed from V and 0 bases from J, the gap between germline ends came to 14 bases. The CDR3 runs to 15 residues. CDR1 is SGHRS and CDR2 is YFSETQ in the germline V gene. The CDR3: CASSRPQGYSYEQYF. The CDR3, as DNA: TGCGCCAGCAGCCGCCCCCAGGGCTACTCCTACGAGCAGTACTTC.

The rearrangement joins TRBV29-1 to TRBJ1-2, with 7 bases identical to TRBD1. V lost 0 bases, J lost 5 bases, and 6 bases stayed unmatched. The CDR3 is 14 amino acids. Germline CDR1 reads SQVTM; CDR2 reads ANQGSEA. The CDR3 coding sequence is TGCAGCGTTGAAGATAACAGGGGAGGTTATGGCTACACCTTC. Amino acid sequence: CSVEDNRGGYGYTF.

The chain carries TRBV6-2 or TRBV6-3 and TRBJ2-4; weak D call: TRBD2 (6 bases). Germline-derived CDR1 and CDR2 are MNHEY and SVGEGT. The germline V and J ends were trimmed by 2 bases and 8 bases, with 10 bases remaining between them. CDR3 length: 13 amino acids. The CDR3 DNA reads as TGTGCCAGCAGTTACGGGACTCCCGACATTCAGTACTTC. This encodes CASSYGTPDIQYF.

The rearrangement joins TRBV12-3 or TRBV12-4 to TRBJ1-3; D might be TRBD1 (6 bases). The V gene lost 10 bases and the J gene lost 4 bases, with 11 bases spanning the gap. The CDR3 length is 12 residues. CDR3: CATQGSGNTIYF. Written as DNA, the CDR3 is TGTGCCACACAGGGTTCCGGAAACACCATATATTTT.

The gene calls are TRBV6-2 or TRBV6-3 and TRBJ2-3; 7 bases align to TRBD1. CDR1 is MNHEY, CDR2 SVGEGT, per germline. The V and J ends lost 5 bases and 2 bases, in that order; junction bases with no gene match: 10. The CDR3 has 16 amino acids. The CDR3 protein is CASSTSGTDHTDTQYF. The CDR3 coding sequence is TGTGCCAGCAGTACGTCCGGGACAGATCACACAGATACGCAGTATTTT.

CDR3 protein: CASTAEGDNQPQHF. CDR3 bases: TGTGCCAGCACCGCCGAGGGGGACAATCAGCCCCAGCATTTT. The chain uses TRBV6-2 or TRBV6-3 and TRBJ1-5; weak D call: TRBD1 (6 bases). V lost 7 bases and J 3 bases, leaving 13 bases between the germline ends. Germline CDR1 reads MNHEY; CDR2 reads SVGEGT. CDR3 size: 14 residues.

The CDR3 is CSVEENWAGGGETQYF. CDR3 sequence (DNA): TGCAGCGTTGAAGAGAACTGGGCAGGCGGGGGAGAGACCCAGTACTTC. The chain joins TRBV29-1 to TRBJ2-5, with 7 bases aligning to TRBD2. Germline V gene sequence: CDR1 SQVTM, CDR2 ANQGSEA. The CDR3 contains 16 residues. The V and J ends lost 0 bases and 4 bases, in that order; junction bases with no gene match: 11.

For the CDR3, the DNA is TGCAGCGTGATGGGACAGGGGGCGGTCAATGAGCAGTTCTTC. Translated: CSVMGQGAVNEQFF. The rearrangement links TRBV29-1 to TRBJ2-1; TRBD1 matches at 12 bases. Germline CDR1 is SQVTM and CDR2 is ANQGSEA. The CDR3 runs to 14 residues. The J segment lost 6 bases and the V segment lost 6 bases, leaving 6 bases of the junction unmatched.

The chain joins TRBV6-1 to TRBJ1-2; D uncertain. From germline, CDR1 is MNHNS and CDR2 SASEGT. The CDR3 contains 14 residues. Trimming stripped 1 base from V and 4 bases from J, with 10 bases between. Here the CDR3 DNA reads TGTGCCAGCAGTGAAGGTATAGGCCCCTATGGCTACACCTTC. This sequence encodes CASSEGIGPYGYTF.

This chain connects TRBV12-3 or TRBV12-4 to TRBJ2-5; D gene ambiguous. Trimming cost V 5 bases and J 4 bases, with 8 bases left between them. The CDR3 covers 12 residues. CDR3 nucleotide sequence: TGTGCCAGCAGTGCCGTAACAGAGACCCAGTACTTC. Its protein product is CASSAVTETQYF.

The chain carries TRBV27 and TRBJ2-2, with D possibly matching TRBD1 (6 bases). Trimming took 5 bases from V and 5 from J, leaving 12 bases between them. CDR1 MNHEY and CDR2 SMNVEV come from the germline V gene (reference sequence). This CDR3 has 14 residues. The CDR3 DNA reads TGTGCCAGCAGTCCCACCCAGGGGACCGGGGAGCTGTTTTTT. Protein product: CASSPTQGTGELFF.

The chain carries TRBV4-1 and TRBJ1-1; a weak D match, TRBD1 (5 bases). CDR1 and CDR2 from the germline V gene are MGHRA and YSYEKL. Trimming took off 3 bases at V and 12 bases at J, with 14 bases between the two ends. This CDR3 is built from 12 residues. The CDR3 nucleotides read TGCGCCAGCAGCCAGTATCAGGGCGGACCTTTCTTT. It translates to CASSQYQGGPFF.

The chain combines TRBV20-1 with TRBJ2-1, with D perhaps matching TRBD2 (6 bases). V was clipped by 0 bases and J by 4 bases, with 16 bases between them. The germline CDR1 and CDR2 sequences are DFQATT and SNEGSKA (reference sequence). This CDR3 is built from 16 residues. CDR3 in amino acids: CSARDFTGGMYNEQFF. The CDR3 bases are TGCAGTGCTAGAGATTTTACTGGGGGGATGTACAATGAGCAGTTCTTC.

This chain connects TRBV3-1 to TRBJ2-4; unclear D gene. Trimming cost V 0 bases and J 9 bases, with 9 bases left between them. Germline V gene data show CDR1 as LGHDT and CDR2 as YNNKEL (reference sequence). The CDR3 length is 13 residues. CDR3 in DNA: TGTGCCAGCAGCCAAGATCTTACAGCCATTCAGTACTTC. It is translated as CASSQDLTAIQYF.

The DNA for the CDR3 is TGCAGTGCTAGAGTAGATGGTGAATACTTCATGGAGCAGTACTTC. Its protein is CSARVDGEYFMEQYF. This chain links TRBV20-1 with TRBJ2-7; D unclear. CDR3 length equals 15 residues. V was clipped by 1 base and J by 7 bases, with 20 bases between them. The germline V gene encodes CDR1 DFQATT and CDR2 SNEGSKA (reference sequence).

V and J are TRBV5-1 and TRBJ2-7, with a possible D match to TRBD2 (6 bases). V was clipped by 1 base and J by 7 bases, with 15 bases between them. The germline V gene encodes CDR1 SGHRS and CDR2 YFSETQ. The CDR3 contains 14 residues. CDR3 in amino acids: CASSLTVGLREQYF. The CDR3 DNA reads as TGCGCCAGCAGCTTGACCGTGGGACTTAGAGAGCAGTACTTC.

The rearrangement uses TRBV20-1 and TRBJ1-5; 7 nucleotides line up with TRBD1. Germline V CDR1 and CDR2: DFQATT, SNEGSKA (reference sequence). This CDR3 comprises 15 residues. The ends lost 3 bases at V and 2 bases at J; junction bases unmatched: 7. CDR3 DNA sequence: TGCAGTGCTAGCCCTCTAACAGGGGGCAATCAGCCCCAGCATTTT. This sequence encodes CSASPLTGGNQPQHF.

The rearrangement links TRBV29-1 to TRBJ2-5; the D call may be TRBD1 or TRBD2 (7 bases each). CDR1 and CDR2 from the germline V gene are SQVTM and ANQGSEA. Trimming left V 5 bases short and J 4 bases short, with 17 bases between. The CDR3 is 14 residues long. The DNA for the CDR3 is TGCAGCGTTTTTCAGACAGGGAGGGGAGAGACCCAGTACTTC. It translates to CSVFQTGRGETQYF.

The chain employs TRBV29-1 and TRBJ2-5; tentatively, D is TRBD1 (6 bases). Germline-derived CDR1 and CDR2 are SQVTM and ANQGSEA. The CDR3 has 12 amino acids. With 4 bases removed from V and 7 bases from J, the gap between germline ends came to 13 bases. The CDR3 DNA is TGCAGCGTTGGGGACACGGCATGGACCCAGTACTTC. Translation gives CSVGDTAWTQYF.

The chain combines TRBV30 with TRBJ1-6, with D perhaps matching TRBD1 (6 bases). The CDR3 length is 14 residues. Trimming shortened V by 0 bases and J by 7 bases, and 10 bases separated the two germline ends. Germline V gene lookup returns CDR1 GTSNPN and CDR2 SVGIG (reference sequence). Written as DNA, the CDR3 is TGTGCCTGGAGTGTTGGGACATTGAATTCACCCCTCCACTTT. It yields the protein CAWSVGTLNSPLHF. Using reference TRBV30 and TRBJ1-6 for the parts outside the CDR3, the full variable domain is SQTIHQWPATLVQPVGSPLSLECTVEGTSNPNLYWYRQAAGRGLQLLFYSVGIGQISSEVPQNLSASRPQDRQFILSSKKLLLSDSGFYLCAWSVGTLNSPLHFGNGTRLTVT.

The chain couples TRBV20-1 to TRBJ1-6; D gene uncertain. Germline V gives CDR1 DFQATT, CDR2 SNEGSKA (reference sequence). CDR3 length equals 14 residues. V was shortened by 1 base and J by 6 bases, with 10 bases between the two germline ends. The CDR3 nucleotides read TGCAGTGCTAGAGGCCCAGCGCGTAATTCACCCCTCCACTTT. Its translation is CSARGPARNSPLHF.

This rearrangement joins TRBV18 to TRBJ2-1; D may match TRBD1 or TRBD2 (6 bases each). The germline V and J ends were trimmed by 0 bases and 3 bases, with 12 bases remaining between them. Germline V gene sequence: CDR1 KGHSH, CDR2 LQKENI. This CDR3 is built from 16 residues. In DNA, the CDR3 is TGTGCCAGCTCACCACCAGGGGGGTTCCGCTACAATGAGCAGTTCTTC. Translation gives CASSPPGGFRYNEQFF.